A single sample gave rise to the 9 T cell receptor beta chains below, sequenced in a study of neurological immune-mediated disorders. TCRdb reprocessed the 5' RACE reads with MiXCR, giving one entry per CDR3 protein. The sample lists some 60,000 distinct CDR3 sequences; around 10% were seen once. Sample time point: longitudinal time-point 1 (baseline). Sequences were obtained from PBMCs. These receptors came from a male donor with HTLV-1-associated myelopathy (HAM/TSP).

This clonotype showed up many times. One junction end does not reproduce the germline sequence, and a read error may be involved. This chain connects TRBV20-1 to TRBJ1-3, with D hard to call. The CDR3 consists of 12 residues. Germline V gene sequence: CDR1 DFQATT, CDR2 SNEGSKA (reference sequence). CDR3 sequence reads: CSARAAGNTIYF. CDR3 DNA: TGCAGTGCTAGAGCCGCTGGGAACACCATATATTTT.

This clonotype was recorded many times. The chain has TRBV29-1 and TRBJ2-5, with D uncertain. The CDR3 has 10 amino acids. V shed 7 bases and J shed 5 bases, with 8 bases lying between them. Germline CDR1 and CDR2: SQVTM and ANQGSEA. The CDR3 loop is CSAGLETQYF. The CDR3 DNA reads as TGCAGCGCCGGCCTGGAGACCCAGTACTTC. Drawing the rest from reference TRBV29-1 and TRBJ2-5, the complete variable domain is SAVISQKPSRDICQRGTSLTIQCQVDSQVTMMFWYRQQPGQSLTLIATANQGSEATYESGFVIDKFPISRPNLTFSTLTVSNMSPEDSSIYLCSAGLETQYFGPGTRLLVL.

This clonotype has ten or more counts. This chain uses TRBV15 with TRBJ2-2; 7 nucleotides line up with TRBD2. Germline V CDR1 and CDR2: LNHNV, YYDKDF (reference sequence). This CDR3 has 15 residues. J gave up 2 bases and V 4 bases, and 4 bases lay outside the gene matches. The CDR3 is CATSITSANTGELFF. CDR3 sequence (DNA): TGTGCCACCAGCATAACTAGCGCCAACACCGGGGAGCTGTTTTTT. Looking up the rest from reference TRBV15 and TRBJ2-2 gives the full variable domain: DAMVIQNPRYQVTQFGKPVTLSCSQTLNHNVMYWYQQKSSQAPKLLFHYYDKDFNNEADTPDNFQSRRPNTSFCFLDIRSPGLGDTAMYLCATSITSANTGELFFGEGSRLTVL.

Ten or more counts support this clonotype. The rearrangement uses TRBV28 and TRBJ2-5; 8 positions match TRBD2. Germline V gives CDR1 MDHEN, CDR2 SYDVKM. With V trimmed by 6 bases and J by 2 bases, 8 bases remained unmatched. The CDR3 covers 15 residues. CDR3 coding DNA: TGTGCCAGCAGCGACGGGACTAGTCTTCAAGAGACCCAGTACTTC. Encoded protein: CASSDGTSLQETQYF.

This clonotype was recorded at least ten times. The genes are TRBV9 and TRBJ2-2; no clear D gene. The CDR3 has 13 amino acids. Germline V lookup: CDR1 SGDLS, CDR2 YYNGEE. The V end lost 1 base, the J end lost 3 bases, and 4 bases lay between the germline ends. The CDR3 sequence: CASSVIDTGELFF. CDR3 DNA sequence: TGTGCCAGCAGCGTAATCGACACCGGGGAGCTGTTTTTT.

This clonotype was seen repeatedly, ten times or more. The genes are TRBV28 and TRBJ1-1, with no clear D. The CDR3 runs 15 residues. Trimming stripped 2 bases from V and 0 bases from J, with 10 bases between. Looked up from germline, CDR1 is MDHEN and CDR2 is SYDVKM. CDR3 sequence reads: CASSLSASMNTEAFF. Written as DNA, the CDR3 is TGTGCCAGCAGTTTAAGTGCTTCTATGAACACTGAAGCTTTCTTT.

This clonotype was observed at least ten times. The V call is TRBV20-1, the J call TRBJ2-3; D is possibly TRBD1 or TRBD2 (7 bases each). This CDR3 region has 12 residues. Trimming stripped 5 bases from V and 6 bases from J, with 12 bases between. From germline, CDR1 is DFQATT and CDR2 SNEGSKA (reference sequence). The DNA for the CDR3 is TGCAGTGCTCAGGGGGGGCCCGATACGCAGTATTTT. Its translation is CSAQGGPDTQYF.

This clonotype showed up many times. This chain links TRBV10-1 with TRBJ2-5; the D gene is possibly TRBD1 (6 bases). In germline, CDR1 is WNHNN, CDR2 SYGVQD (reference sequence). This CDR3 is 13 amino acids long. V was pared by 5 bases and J by 5 bases, with 12 bases between. CDR3 region: CASSFQGSETQYF. The CDR3 DNA is TGCGCCAGCAGTTTCCAGGGGTCGGAGACCCAGTACTTC.

This clonotype has ten or more counts. The J gene is TRBJ2-2, the V gene TRBV12-3 or TRBV12-4; D possibly corresponds to TRBD1 (8 bases). Trimming stripped 5 bases from V and 5 bases from J, with 18 bases between. The CDR3 covers 16 residues. CDR3 region: CASSPQQGGLTGELFF. As DNA, the CDR3 is TGTGCCAGCAGTCCGCAACAGGGGGGGTTGACCGGGGAGCTGTTTTTT.